The 23 T cell receptor beta chains below come from one sample, sequenced in a study of technical replicates of blood from a few donors. Sequencing used immunoSEQ multiplex PCR; TCRdb keeps in-frame clones, though not all of them. The sample has about 100,000 clones, almost 96% seen once. What was sequenced was T cells isolated from PBMCs. The receptor set was obtained from a human donor in good health.

The rearrangement links TRBV2 to TRBJ2-7; no clear D gene. Trimming stripped 5 bases from V and 2 bases from J, with 4 bases between. The germline CDR1 and CDR2 sequences are SNHLY and FYNNEI. This CDR3 region has 11 residues. This CDR3 is CASSPTYEQYF. In DNA form, the CDR3 reads TGTGCCAGCAGTCCAACCTACGAGCAGTACTTC. Variable domain in full (rest from reference TRBV2 and TRBJ2-7): EPEVTQTPSHQVTQMGQEVILRCVPISNHLYFYWYRQILGQKVEFLVSFYNNEISEKSEIFDDQFSVERPDGSNFTLKIRSTKLEDSAMYFCASSPTYEQYFGPGTRLTVT.

V and J are TRBV4-1 and TRBJ1-1; D gene uncertain. From germline, CDR1 is MGHRA and CDR2 YSYEKL. Deletions cut 0 bases from V and 4 bases from J, with 15 bases between. The CDR3 covers 16 residues. CDR3 bases: TGCGCCAGCAGCCAAGATCGGAGGGCCCGGAGCACTGAAGCTTTCTTT. Protein sequence: CASSQDRRARSTEAFF.

This chain links TRBV2 with TRBJ2-7, with 7 bases matching TRBD1. The CDR3 totals 14 residues. Germline V lookup: CDR1 SNHLY, CDR2 FYNNEI. V was pared by 6 bases and J by 7 bases, with 12 bases of the junction left unmatched. The CDR3 DNA sequence: TGTGCCAGCAGCGCGGACAGGAGCAGGGTTGAGCAGTACTTC. Translating it yields CASSADRSRVEQYF.

The gene calls are TRBV19 and TRBJ2-7; TRBD1 aligns across 11 bases. This CDR3 has 14 amino acids. Germline V CDR1 and CDR2: LNHDA, SQIVND (reference sequence). The J segment lost 2 bases and the V segment lost 9 bases, leaving 6 bases of the junction unmatched. The CDR3 reads CASDPGQGAYEQYF. The CDR3 bases are TGTGCCAGCGACCCGGGACAGGGGGCCTACGAGCAGTACTTC.

This rearrangement joins TRBV4-1 to TRBJ2-7; D might be TRBD1 (5 bases). CDR1 and CDR2 (germline): MGHRA, YSYEKL. The CDR3 sequence is 15 residues long. The V gene lost 2 bases and the J gene lost 1 base, with 12 bases spanning the gap. CDR3 protein: CASSQTLTVSYEQYF. DNA for the CDR3: TGCGCCAGCAGCCAAACCCTGACAGTATCCTACGAGCAGTACTTC.

The chain recombines TRBV10-3 with TRBJ2-7; 12 positions match TRBD2. The V gene end was trimmed by 4 bases and the J gene end by 3 bases; junction bases not matched to a gene: 7. CDR1 is ENHRY and CDR2 is SYGVKD in the germline V gene. The CDR3 has 16 amino acids. The CDR3: CAISGGQTSGGYEQYF. As DNA, the CDR3 is TGTGCCATCAGTGGTGGACAGACTAGCGGGGGCTACGAGCAGTACTTC.

This clone showed up just once. This chain connects TRBV5-4 to TRBJ1-2; D might be TRBD1 (5 bases). Trimming cost V 3 bases and J 1 base, with 13 bases left between them. The CDR3 spans 15 residues. CDR1 is SGHNT, CDR2 YYREEE, per germline (reference sequence). The CDR3 spells CASSSSSGGNYGYTF. CDR3 in DNA: TGTGCCAGCAGCTCGTCGTCGGGGGGTAACTATGGCTACACCTTC.

The J gene is TRBJ2-7, the V gene TRBV4-1; 9 positions agree with TRBD2. CDR1 is MGHRA, CDR2 YSYEKL, per germline. V dropped 1 base and J dropped 3; count of bases not matched to a gene: 10. The CDR3 totals 17 residues. DNA for the CDR3: TGCGCCAGCAGCCAAGTCCCGGCTAGCGGGGAGTACTACGAGCAGTACTTC. Its translation is CASSQVPASGEYYEQYF.

The genes are TRBV19 and TRBJ1-1, with D unclear. The CDR3 consists of 15 residues. Germline V gene sequence: CDR1 LNHDA, CDR2 SQIVND (reference sequence). V lost 2 bases to trimming and J lost 1 base, with 11 bases between them. The CDR3 reads CASSITLRGNTEAFF. CDR3 coding DNA: TGTGCCAGTAGTATAACTTTGCGGGGGAACACTGAAGCTTTCTTT.

J is TRBJ2-3 and V is TRBV28; D may be TRBD1 (6 bases). V gave up 6 bases and J gave up 2 bases, with 18 bases separating them. The germline CDR1 and CDR2 sequences are MDHEN and SYDVKM. The CDR3 contains 16 residues. The CDR3 DNA sequence: TGTGCCAGCAGCCATGGCCGGGACACCTACACAGATACGCAGTATTTT. Translation gives CASSHGRDTYTDTQYF.

The rearrangement links TRBV7-9 to TRBJ1-1, with 7 bases lining up with TRBD1. The CDR3 spans 16 residues. V dropped 5 bases and J dropped 3; count of bases not matched to a gene: 12. Germline V gene lookup returns CDR1 SEHNR and CDR2 FQNEAQ (reference sequence). CDR3 region: CASSQTGPLTHTEAFF. The CDR3 DNA reads as TGTGCCAGCAGCCAGACAGGGCCCCTGACCCACACTGAAGCTTTCTTT.

A single count supports this clone. This chain links TRBV6-5 with TRBJ2-1; D gene unclear. The CDR3 runs to 12 residues. The germline V gene encodes CDR1 MNHEY and CDR2 SVGAGI. The CDR3 sequence is CNTVNLYNEQFF. For the CDR3, the DNA is TGTAACACCGTAAACCTCTACAATGAGCAGTTCTTC.

The chain couples TRBV6-1 to TRBJ2-5; D is perhaps TRBD2 (5 bases). V shed 4 bases and J shed 1 base, with 13 bases lying between them. Per germline, CDR1 MNHNS and CDR2 SASEGT. CDR3 length: 15 amino acids. The CDR3, as DNA: TGTGCCAGCAGTGGAGGGTCGGTGGGCCAAGAGACCCAGTACTTC. Translated, it gives CASSGGSVGQETQYF.

This rearrangement joins TRBV10-3 to TRBJ1-2, with D tentatively TRBD1 (6 bases). Trimming took off 5 bases at V and 2 bases at J, with 12 bases between the two ends. CDR1 is ENHRY, CDR2 SYGVKD, per germline. The CDR3 extends over 14 amino acids. The CDR3 DNA is TGTGCCATCAGTCCCAACAGGGACAACTATGGCTACACCTTC. Amino acid sequence: CAISPNRDNYGYTF.

The CDR3 DNA reads as TGCGCCAGCAGCCAACCTGAGGGAGGTCAGCCCCAGCATTTT. It encodes CASSQPEGGQPQHF. The gene calls are TRBV4-1 and TRBJ1-5; D gene ambiguous. There are 14 residues in the CDR3. Deletions cut 2 bases from V and 6 bases from J, with 11 bases between. Germline CDR1 is MGHRA and CDR2 is YSYEKL.

V is TRBV4-1 and J is TRBJ1-1, with D hard to call. Germline lookup yields CDR1 MGHRA and CDR2 YSYEKL. Trimming stripped 1 base from V and 1 base from J, with 10 bases between. The CDR3 is 15 residues long. The CDR3 is CASSQVGGSNTEAFF. The CDR3 bases are TGCGCCAGCAGCCAAGTGGGAGGCTCGAACACTGAAGCTTTCTTT.

This chain joins TRBV9 and TRBJ1-1; 7 bases line up with TRBD1. This CDR3 has 11 amino acids. Germline V gene sequence: CDR1 SGDLS, CDR2 YYNGEE. The V and J ends lost 7 bases and 9 bases, in that order; junction bases with no gene match: 6. For the CDR3, the DNA is TGTGCCAGCTCCCGGGACAGCAAAGCTTTCTTT. This sequence encodes CASSRDSKAFF.

This chain joins TRBV7-9 and TRBJ2-2; no definite D call. The CDR3 consists of 15 residues. CDR1 and CDR2 (germline): SEHNR, FQNEAQ (reference sequence). Trimming stripped 4 bases from V and 2 bases from J, with 11 bases between. The CDR3 here is CASSSRSPNTGELFF. DNA for the CDR3: TGTGCCAGCAGCTCACGGAGTCCTAACACCGGGGAGCTGTTTTTT.

The genes are TRBV6-1 and TRBJ2-7, with D tentatively TRBD1 (6 bases). The CDR3 totals 13 residues. Trimming left V 6 bases short and J 3 bases short, with 12 bases between. Per the germline V gene, CDR1 is MNHNS and CDR2 is SASEGT. CDR3 loop: CASRIQGRYEQYF. The CDR3 coding sequence is TGTGCCAGCAGGATACAGGGCCGCTACGAGCAGTACTTC.

Only one count was recorded for this clone. V usage is TRBV7-6 and J usage is TRBJ2-2; D is undetermined. The germline V gene has CDR1 SGHVS and CDR2 FNYEAQ. The CDR3 loop spans 16 amino acids. V lost 6 bases to trimming and J lost 6 bases, with 20 bases between them. Here the CDR3 reads CASSQARVLVPGELFF. CDR3 in DNA: TGTGCCAGCAGTCAAGCTAGAGTTCTGGTCCCCGGGGAGCTGTTTTTT.

The chain is built from TRBV11-3 and TRBJ1-1; TRBD1 might be the D (5 bases). The CDR3 covers 15 residues. Trimming cost V 5 bases and J 4 bases, with 17 bases left between them. Germline V gives CDR1 SGHNT, CDR2 YENEEA. CDR3 amino acids: CASSAHQGSGTEAFF. DNA for the CDR3: TGTGCCAGCAGCGCACATCAGGGATCTGGCACTGAAGCTTTCTTT.

CDR3 in DNA: TGTGCCAGCAGTTACGAGGGGGCGGATACGCAGTATTTT. Translated: CASSYEGADTQYF. The chain couples TRBV6-5 to TRBJ2-3, with TRBD1 matching over 7 bases. In germline, CDR1 is MNHEY, CDR2 SVGAGI. Unmatched junction bases numbered 2, after V lost 2 bases and J lost 6 bases. The CDR3 loop spans 13 amino acids.

This clone was counted a single time. This chain links TRBV2 with TRBJ2-5, with 7 bases aligning to TRBD1. The end of the DNA aligns better with TRBJ2-7, so the J call may be wrong. CDR1 SNHLY and CDR2 FYNNEI come from the germline V gene. CDR3 size: 14 residues. The CDR3 is CASRVNRQGYEQYF. The CDR3 bases are TGTGCCAGCAGGGTCAACAGACAGGGCTACGAGCAGTACTTC.